This TCR beta chain stems from a study of PD-1 blockade in mismatch repair-deficient tumors. Turning to the study itself: Patients had approximately 13 mismatch repair-deficient cancer types, all previously treated and progressing.

On this clone itself: The antigen remains undetermined. Other DNA variants within this sample encode the same CDR3.

Some clones are missing from TCRdb's copy, which holds only in-frame ones; the method was immunoSEQ multiplex PCR. The sample carries 39,000 or so clones, over 80% recorded once. All patients were mismatch repair deficient, assessed by either PCR or immunohistochemistry. Three pembrolizumab responders had their TCRs sequenced. Study-wide results and caveats: Rapid post-treatment expansion, then contraction, generally preceding radiologic response, marked tumor-resident clones.

With V trimmed by 0 bases and J by 1 base, 0 bases remained unmatched. Germline assignment: CDR1 SEHNR and CDR2 FQNEAQ (reference sequence). This CDR3 spans 16 amino acids. This clonotype was obtained from an adult with mismatch repair-deficient cancer. The chain combines TRBV7-9 with TRBJ2-1; 10 nucleotides agree with TRBD2. This specimen was PBMCs, taken approximately 41 weeks after starting pembrolizumab. CDR3 nucleotide sequence: TGTGCCAGCAGCTTAGCACTAGCGGGATCCTACAATGAGCAGTTCTTC. The encoded protein is CASSLALAGSYNEQFF.